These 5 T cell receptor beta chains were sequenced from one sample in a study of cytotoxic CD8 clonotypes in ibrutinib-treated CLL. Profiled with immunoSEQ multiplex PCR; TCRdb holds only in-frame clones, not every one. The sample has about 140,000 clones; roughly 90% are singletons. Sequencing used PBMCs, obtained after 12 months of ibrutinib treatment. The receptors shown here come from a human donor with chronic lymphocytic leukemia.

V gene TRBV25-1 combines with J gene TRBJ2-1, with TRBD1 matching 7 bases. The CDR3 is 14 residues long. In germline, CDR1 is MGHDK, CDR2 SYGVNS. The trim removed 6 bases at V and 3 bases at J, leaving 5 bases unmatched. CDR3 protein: CASRLGTVYNEQFF. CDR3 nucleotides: TGTGCCAGCAGACTAGGGACAGTCTACAATGAGCAGTTCTTC.

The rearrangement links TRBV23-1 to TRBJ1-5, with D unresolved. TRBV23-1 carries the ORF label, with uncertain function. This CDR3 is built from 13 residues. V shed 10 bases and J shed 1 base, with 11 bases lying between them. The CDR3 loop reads CATYWRSNQPQHF. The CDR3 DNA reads TGCGCCACCTATTGGAGAAGCAATCAGCCCCAGCATTTT.

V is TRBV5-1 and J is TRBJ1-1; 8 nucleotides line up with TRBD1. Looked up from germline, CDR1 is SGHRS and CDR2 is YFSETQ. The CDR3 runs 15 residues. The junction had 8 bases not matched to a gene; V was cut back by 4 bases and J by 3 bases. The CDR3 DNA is TGCGCCAGCAGCCCTAGACAGGGGTCGTACACTGAAGCTTTCTTT. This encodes CASSPRQGSYTEAFF.

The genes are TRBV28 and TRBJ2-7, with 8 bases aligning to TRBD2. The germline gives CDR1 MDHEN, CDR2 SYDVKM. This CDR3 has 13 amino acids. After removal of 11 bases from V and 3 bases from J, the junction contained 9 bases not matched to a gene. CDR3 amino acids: CAHTRGDNYEQYF. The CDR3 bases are TGTGCCCACACGCGGGGGGACAACTACGAGCAGTACTTC.

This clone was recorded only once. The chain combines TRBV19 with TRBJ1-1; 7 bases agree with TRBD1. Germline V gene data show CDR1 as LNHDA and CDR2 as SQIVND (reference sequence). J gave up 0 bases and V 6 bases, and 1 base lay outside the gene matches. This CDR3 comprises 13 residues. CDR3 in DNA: TGTGCCAGTAGCACAGGGGTGAACACTGAAGCTTTCTTT. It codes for CASSTGVNTEAFF. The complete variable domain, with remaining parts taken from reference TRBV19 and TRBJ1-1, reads DGGITQSPKYLFRKEGQNVTLSCEQNLNHDAMYWYRQDPGQGLRLIYYSQIVNDFQKGDIAEGYSVSREKKESFPLTVTSAQKNPTAFYLCASSTGVNTEAFFGQGTRLTVV.